This entry is about one T cell receptor beta chain. No antigen is known for it. Primers: 60 Vbeta forward and 13 Jbeta reverse. The method was immunoSEQ multiplex PCR; TCRdb's version includes in-frame clones alone and lacks a portion of them. The repertoire holds some 150,000 clones, roughly nine tenths seen once, with about 0.85% in the top ten. The CDR3 covers 15 residues. V dropped 0 bases and J dropped 8; count of bases not matched to a gene: 8. Germline V gene data show CDR1 as SGDLS and CDR2 as YYNGEE. This entry comes from a study of cytomegalovirus exposure and HLA in healthy donors. Notes on the study in general: Productive rates of about 90% or about 30% were seen for most TCR beta V segments in an earlier analysis. Across HLA loci, a later analysis found differing TCR association rates, with DRB1 most and HLA-C fewest.

Healthy donors of bone marrow made up the group. Unrecorded immune exposure was likely among donors, who were nominally healthy when sampled. Material for sequencing was PBMCs. The chain joins TRBV9 to TRBJ1-5; 7 nucleotides match TRBD1. The TCR originated in a woman in her twenties or thirties in good health and CMV-seronegative. CDR3 nucleotide sequence: TGTGCCAGCAGCGTAGCGGGACAGCTAATGGAGCCCCAGCATTTT. It encodes CASSVAGQLMEPQHF.